The 9 T cell receptor beta chains in this list originate from one sample, sequenced in a study of cytomegalovirus exposure and HLA in healthy donors. PCR primers comprised 60 Vbeta and 13 Jbeta primers. Libraries were prepared by immunoSEQ multiplex PCR; TCRdb keeps only in-frame clonotypes and omits some of them. The top ten clones hold about 1.7% of a sample with about 150,000 clones, around 79% of them seen once. Sequencing was carried out using PBMCs. All receptors derive from a woman aged 25 to 45 in good health and CMV-seronegative.

The CDR3 sequence: CASSESVSSYEQYF. CDR3 nucleotide sequence: TGTGCCAGCAGTGAATCGGTATCATCCTACGAGCAGTACTTC. The chain employs TRBV6-1 and TRBJ2-7, with no clear D. Trimming left V 2 bases short and J 1 base short, with 9 bases between. The V gene's germline CDR1 is MNHNS and CDR2 SASEGT. The CDR3 length is 14 residues.

This clone occurred a few times. The chain carries TRBV6-4 and TRBJ1-2, with 11 bases aligning to TRBD1. V trimming: 0 bases; J trimming: 7 bases; junction bases outside the gene matches: 4. The CDR3 is made up of 15 amino acids. CDR1 is MRHNA and CDR2 is SNTAGT in the germline V gene. DNA of the CDR3: TGTGCCAGCAGTGACTCCGGGACAGGGGGTAGTGGCTACACCTTC. It specifies CASSDSGTGGSGYTF.

The chain's CDR3 is CSATRGKAFF. The CDR3 coding sequence is TGCAGTGCTACGCGGGGAAAAGCTTTCTTT. This chain connects TRBV20-1 to TRBJ1-1; no definite D call. The CDR3 loop spans 10 amino acids. Trimming took off 4 bases at V and 9 bases at J, with 9 bases between the two ends. Germline V gives CDR1 DFQATT, CDR2 SNEGSKA (reference sequence).

V gene TRBV4-3 combines with J gene TRBJ2-1; 9 bases fit TRBD2. V gave up 1 base and J gave up 4 bases; unmatched junction bases: 2. Germline CDR1 reads LGHNA; CDR2 reads YSLEER. This CDR3 spans 15 amino acids. For the CDR3, the DNA is TGCGCCAGCAGCCAAGTAGCGGGGGAGTACAATGAGCAGTTCTTC. Translating gives CASSQVAGEYNEQFF.

The chain recombines TRBV11-2 with TRBJ1-2; D remains unclear. The CDR3 extends over 12 amino acids. CDR1 SGHAT and CDR2 FQNNGV come from the germline V gene. V was pared by 10 bases and J by 4 bases, with 13 bases between. Written as DNA, the CDR3 is TGTGCCACAAGAGGGCAGTCCTATGGCTACACCTTC. It translates to CATRGQSYGYTF. Filled out from reference TRBV11-2 and TRBJ1-2, the complete variable domain reads EAGVAQSPRYKIIEKRQSVAFWCNPISGHATLYWYQQILGQGPKLLIQFQNNGVVDDSQLPKDRFSAERLKGVDSTLKIQPAKLEDSAVYLCATRGQSYGYTFGSGTRLTVV.

This chain links TRBV9 with TRBJ1-1; D gene uncertain. The germline V gene encodes CDR1 SGDLS and CDR2 YYNGEE. The CDR3 spans 13 residues. V gave up 3 bases and J gave up 2 bases, with 8 bases separating them. The CDR3 coding sequence is TGTGCCAGCAGCGCTTTAATCAACACTGAAGCTTTCTTT. This encodes CASSALINTEAFF.

The chain joins TRBV5-1 to TRBJ1-1; 7 nucleotides match TRBD1. Germline assignment: CDR1 SGHRS and CDR2 YFSETQ. J gave up 1 base and V 0 bases, and 3 bases lay outside the gene matches. The CDR3 extends over 15 amino acids. Here the CDR3 reads CASSLGTGQNTEAFF. CDR3 bases: TGCGCCAGCAGCTTGGGGACAGGCCAGAACACTGAAGCTTTCTTT.

V usage is TRBV6-1 and J usage is TRBJ1-1, with unresolved D. Trimming left V 1 base short and J 4 bases short, with 13 bases between. This CDR3 contains 15 residues. The germline gives CDR1 MNHNS, CDR2 SASEGT. The CDR3 is CASSEEMGAGTEAFF. CDR3 DNA sequence: TGTGCCAGCAGTGAAGAGATGGGCGCGGGCACTGAAGCTTTCTTT.

The J gene is TRBJ2-7, the V gene TRBV18, with D possibly TRBD1 on 5 matching bases. The CDR3 has 14 amino acids. V gave up 1 base and J gave up 1 base, with 8 bases separating them. The germline V gene encodes CDR1 KGHSH and CDR2 LQKENI. CDR3 sequence: CASSPRRASYEQYF. In nucleotides, the CDR3 is TGTGCCAGCTCACCACGCAGGGCGTCCTACGAGCAGTACTTC. Looking up the rest from reference TRBV18 and TRBJ2-7 gives the full variable domain: NAGVMQNPRHLVRRRGQEARLRCSPMKGHSHVYWYRQLPEEGLKFMVYLQKENIIDESGMPKERFSAEFPKEGPSILRIQQVVRGDSAAYFCASSPRRASYEQYFGPGTRLTVT.